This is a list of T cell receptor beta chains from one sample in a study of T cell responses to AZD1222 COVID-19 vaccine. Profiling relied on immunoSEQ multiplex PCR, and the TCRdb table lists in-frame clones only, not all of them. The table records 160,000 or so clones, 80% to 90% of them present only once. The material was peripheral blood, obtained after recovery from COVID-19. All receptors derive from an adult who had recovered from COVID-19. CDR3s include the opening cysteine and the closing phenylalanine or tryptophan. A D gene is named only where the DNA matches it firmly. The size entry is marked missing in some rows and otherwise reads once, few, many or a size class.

cdr3_nt: TGCGCCACAAGCTCAGGGGCCGTTAATGAAAAACTGTTTTTT
cdr3_aa: CATSSGAVNEKLFF
j_call: TRBJ1-4
clone_size: .
v_call: TRBV5-1
d_call: .

cdr3_nt: TGTGCCAGCAGCTTAGCTAGCGGGGGGGCGCTAATATCCTACGAGCAGTACTTC
cdr3_aa: CASSLASGGALISYEQYF
j_call: TRBJ2-7
clone_size: .
v_call: TRBV7-6
d_call: TRBD2

cdr3_nt: TGTGCCAGCAGCGGGCGGACTGTTTCTTCGGGGGGCTACACCTTC
cdr3_aa: CASSGRTVSSGGYTF
j_call: TRBJ1-2
clone_size: .
v_call: TRBV9
d_call: .

cdr3_nt: TGTGCCAGCTCGGACAGGGATAATTCACCCCTCCACTTT
cdr3_aa: CASSDRDNSPLHF
j_call: TRBJ1-6
clone_size: few
v_call: TRBV9
d_call: TRBD1

cdr3_nt: TGCGCCAGCAGCCTGACAGGGAAGAACACTGAAGCTTTCTTT
cdr3_aa: CASSLTGKNTEAFF
j_call: TRBJ1-1
clone_size: .
v_call: TRBV10-1
d_call: TRBD1

cdr3_nt: TGTGCCAGCAGCTTAGAGGGAGCGGATACGCAGTATTTT
cdr3_aa: CASSLEGADTQYF
j_call: TRBJ2-3
clone_size: .
v_call: TRBV11-3
d_call: .

cdr3_nt: TGCAGCGTTGGGGGAGAGGGACAGTCGGGCACCTTC
cdr3_aa: CSVGGEGQSGTF
j_call: TRBJ1-2
clone_size: many
v_call: TRBV29-1
d_call: TRBD1

cdr3_nt: TGCAGCGTCGCCGGGACTACCACAGATACGCAGTATTTT
cdr3_aa: CSVAGTTTDTQYF
j_call: TRBJ2-3
clone_size: few
v_call: TRBV29-1
d_call: TRBD2

cdr3_nt: TGTGCCAGCAGCCCAATCGGACAAGCCTACAATGAGCAGTTCTTC
cdr3_aa: CASSPIGQAYNEQFF
j_call: TRBJ2-1
clone_size: .
v_call: TRBV3-1/TRBV3-2
d_call: .

cdr3_nt: TGTGCCAGCAGCCTTACCGATCGCGGCGAGCAGTACTTC
cdr3_aa: CASSLTDRGEQYF
j_call: TRBJ2-7
clone_size: .
v_call: TRBV7-9
d_call: .

cdr3_nt: TGTGCCAGCAGCTTAGATCGGCTAGCGGGGCAGACCTACGAGCAGTACTTC
cdr3_aa: CASSLDRLAGQTYEQYF
j_call: TRBJ2-7
clone_size: .
v_call: TRBV11-2
d_call: TRBD2

cdr3_nt: TGTGCCACCAAGGGGGAGGGGTCTAATTCACCCCTCCACTTT
cdr3_aa: CATKGEGSNSPLHF
j_call: TRBJ1-6
clone_size: .
v_call: TRBV24-1
d_call: .